This T cell receptor (beta chain) comes out of a study of blood T cell repertoires in COVID-19. Generated by immunoSEQ multiplex PCR, the TCRdb table keeps only in-frame clones and is missing some. The data show 200,000 to 250,000 clones, roughly 85% seen once. The cohort comprised adults aged 18 to 89 years residing in 20 to 25 US areas. Cohorts were determined from participant-reported clinical history. The recovered donors of Cohort 3 showed two negative PCRs, clearance, or symptom resolution. This CDR3 is 14 amino acids long. Trimming stripped 3 bases from V and 5 bases from J, with 13 bases between. Looked up from germline, CDR1 is LGHNA and CDR2 is YSLEER.

Source material: PBMCs or T cells enriched from blood (not recorded which). This TCR was recovered from a man between 40 and 49 years old who had recovered from COVID-19. V gene TRBV4-3 combines with J gene TRBJ1-1; TRBD1 might be the D (6 bases). For the CDR3, the DNA is TGCGCCAGCAGCCAGGATACAGGGAATACTGAAGCTTTCTTT. Translating gives CASSQDTGNTEAFF.